This TCR beta chain originates from a study of T-cell memory formation after mild COVID-19. Regarding the study as a whole: The study found contracting CD4+ clones mainly in CM and EM and contracting CD8+ clones in EMRA. Within pre-infection memory, some responding clones were found, suggesting cross-reactive memory joined.

Per the germline V gene, CDR1 is MNHEY and CDR2 is SVGEGT. The junction had 14 bases not matched to a gene; V was cut back by 10 bases and J by 7 bases. The CDR3 has 15 amino acids. A few counts support this clonotype. As yet, its antigen is unknown. TCRdb independently ran MiXCR on the 5' RACE reads; one entry per CDR3 protein. The sample shows 250,000 to 300,000 distinct CDR3 sequences, 16% of them seen only once. Sequencing was done on a sample of PBMCs or a T cell subset sorted from them (not recorded which). The rearrangement links TRBV6-2 or TRBV6-3 to TRBJ2-7; 12 nucleotides line up with TRBD1. The clonotype comes from a man younger than 35 who had mild COVID-19 (a few samples of this study predate the infection). Cell type and time point are not known. CDR3 bases: TGTGCCACCCAACGGCCGGGACAGGGGGCATGGGAGCAGTACTTC. This encodes CATQRPGQGAWEQYF.